One and the same sample provided the 32 T cell receptor beta chains below, sequenced in a study of regulatory T cells in long-lasting Graves disease. According to the study, TCR beta libraries were built with iRepertoire HTBI primers and CDR3-region Arm-PCR. TCRdb re-derived calls from the multiplex PCR reads in MiXCR, one entry per CDR3 protein. The sample yields under 250,000 distinct CDR3 sequences, roughly a fifth seen once. The time point is: newly diagnosed GD, antithyroid drugs for less than 3 months. PBMC RNA was the source of the TCR library. The sequenced sample was peripheral blood mononuclear cells (PBMCs), obtained at new diagnosis, from a patient treated with antithyroid drugs. All receptors derive from a female donor with Graves disease.

This clonotype came up many times. J is TRBJ2-1 and V is TRBV12-3 or TRBV12-4; 11 nucleotides agree with TRBD2. V gave up 4 bases and J gave up 7 bases; unmatched junction bases: 3. The CDR3 sequence is 14 residues long. The CDR3 DNA sequence: TGTGCCAGCAGTTCCCTAGCGGGAGGAAATGAGCAGTTCTTC. It yields the protein CASSSLAGGNEQFF.

On this clonotype: This may be a read error, as it is one base from a much larger clone. The chain carries TRBV7-2 and TRBJ1-1, with TRBD1 identical over 8 bases. V dropped 5 bases and J dropped 5; count of bases not matched to a gene: 7. The CDR3 runs to 14 residues. The germline gives CDR1 SGHTA, CDR2 FQGNSA. CDR3 sequence (DNA): TGTGCCAGCAGCCGGACAGGGTGGGAAACTGAAGCTTTCTTT. Its protein product is CASSRTGWETEAFF. Combining the CDR3 with reference TRBV7-2 and TRBJ1-1 gives the whole variable domain GAGVSQSPSNKVTEKGKDVELRCDPISGHTALYWYRQSLGQGLEFLIYFQGNSAPDKSGLPSDRFSAERTGGSVSTLTIQRTQQEDSAVYLCASSRTGWETEAFFGQGTRLTVV.

This clonotype was recorded many times. This chain connects TRBV4-2 to TRBJ1-2, with 7 bases lining up with TRBD1. With 4 bases clipped from V and 7 bases from J, the junction kept 12 bases outside the gene matches. The CDR3 runs to 15 residues. Looked up from germline, CDR1 is LGHNA and CDR2 is YNFKEQ. The CDR3 is CASSRTRTGDGGYTF. The CDR3 DNA reads TGTGCCAGCAGCCGCACACGTACAGGGGACGGTGGCTACACCTTC.

The sample holds many counts of this clonotype. The chain carries TRBV11-2 and TRBJ2-5; 10 positions match TRBD2. In germline, CDR1 is SGHAT, CDR2 FQNNGV. The CDR3 is made up of 17 amino acids. V gave up 1 base and J gave up 5 bases; unmatched junction bases: 10. CDR3 bases: TGTGCCAGCAGCTTAGGTGCATCTAGCGGGAGCAGGGAGACCCAGTACTTC. Translation gives CASSLGASSGSRETQYF.

This clonotype has a handful of counts. This chain joins TRBV14 and TRBJ1-3; D unclear. CDR1 is SGHDN, CDR2 FVKESK, per germline. This CDR3 spans 13 amino acids. Trimming removed 5 bases from V and 2 bases from J, with 7 bases in between. The CDR3 loop reads CASSLETGNTIYF. The CDR3, as DNA: TGTGCCAGCAGCTTGGAGACTGGAAACACCATATATTTT.

At least ten counts were recorded for this clonotype. The chain combines TRBV7-2 with TRBJ1-2; maybe TRBD1 (6 bases). The CDR3 loop spans 13 amino acids. V lost 5 bases and J lost 8, with 15 bases in between. Germline CDR1 SGHTA, CDR2 FQGNSA. The DNA for the CDR3 is TGTGCCAGCAGCCCCTACAGGGTCGAGGGCTACACCTTC. Translated: CASSPYRVEGYTF.

This clonotype was picked up many times. Here the CDR3 reads CASNRDSDEKLFF. CDR3 DNA sequence: TGTGCCAGCAACCGGGATTCCGATGAAAAACTGTTTTTT. The chain has TRBV9 and TRBJ1-4; D uncertain. Germline loops: CDR1 SGDLS, CDR2 YYNGEE. Trimming removed 6 bases from V and 6 bases from J, with 12 bases in between. The CDR3 sequence is 13 residues long.

The chain is built from TRBV7-9 and TRBJ2-7; D gene ambiguous. The CDR3 is made up of 11 amino acids. Germline assignment: CDR1 SEHNR and CDR2 FQNEAQ (reference sequence). The V end was cut by 3 bases, the J end by 5 bases, with 5 bases between. CDR3 loop: CASSFNNEQYF. For the CDR3, the DNA is TGTGCCAGCAGCTTTAATAACGAGCAGTACTTC.

This clonotype was observed at least ten times. V usage is TRBV20-1 and J usage is TRBJ2-7, with D tentatively TRBD1 (6 bases). Between the trimmed V and J ends, which lost 1 base and 4 bases, there was a span of 14 bases. CDR3 length: 14 amino acids. Germline V lookup: CDR1 DFQATT, CDR2 SNEGSKA (reference sequence). The CDR3 sequence is CSARAQGTWYEQYF. The CDR3 DNA reads as TGCAGTGCTAGAGCCCAGGGGACATGGTACGAGCAGTACTTC.

This clonotype was found many times. V usage is TRBV20-1 and J usage is TRBJ2-5, with D perhaps being TRBD1 or TRBD2 (5 bases each). CDR1 is DFQATT and CDR2 is SNEGSKA in the germline V gene (reference sequence). Trimming removed 0 bases from V and 6 bases from J, with 17 bases in between. The length of the CDR3 is 15 residues. CDR3 sequence (DNA): TGCAGTGCTAGAGATCGGGGCGGGCCCTTGAAGACCCAGTACTTC. Protein: CSARDRGGPLKTQYF.

This clonotype has at least ten counts. V gene TRBV11-3 combines with J gene TRBJ1-3, with 7 bases that match TRBD1. The CDR3 loop spans 16 amino acids. Trimming took 4 bases from V and 0 from J; bases not matched to a gene: 6. CDR1 is SGHNT and CDR2 is YENEEA in the germline V gene. The CDR3 sequence: CASSSLQGPSGNTIYF. The CDR3 DNA is TGTGCCAGCAGCTCATTACAGGGGCCCTCTGGAAACACCATATATTTT.

Written as DNA, the CDR3 is TGTGCCAGCAGTCATATTGGCGGAATCGACGGGAAAGATACGCAGTATTTT. The encoded protein is CASSHIGGIDGKDTQYF. The genes are TRBV13 and TRBJ2-3, with D maybe TRBD2 (5 bases). The length of the CDR3 is 17 residues. The germline gives CDR1 PRHDT, CDR2 FYEKMQ (reference sequence). The V and J ends lost 6 bases and 5 bases respectively, with 24 bases between them.

The V gene is TRBV4-3, the J gene TRBJ2-7; TRBD2 aligns across 11 bases. Trimming removed 4 bases from V and 4 bases from J; junction bases left unmatched: 6. Germline values: CDR1 LGHNA, CDR2 YSLEER. The CDR3 totals 15 residues. For the CDR3, the DNA is TGCGCCAGCAGCCGGAAACTAGCGGGAGAGTACGAGCAGTACTTC. Amino acid sequence: CASSRKLAGEYEQYF.

This clonotype was counted a few times. The J gene is TRBJ2-6, the V gene TRBV6-2 or TRBV6-3; possible D gene TRBD1, 6 bases. This CDR3 has 11 amino acids. V was shortened by 5 bases and J by 13 bases, with 9 bases between the two germline ends. Germline V CDR1 and CDR2: MNHEY, SVGEGT. The CDR3 nucleotides read TGTGCCAGCAGTACACAGGGAGTCCTGACTTTC. Amino acids: CASSTQGVLTF.

As concerns this clonotype: Being one base from a much bigger clone, this may be a read error. V usage is TRBV5-1 and J usage is TRBJ2-4, with a possible D match to TRBD1 (6 bases). This CDR3 has 14 residues. V was clipped by 4 bases and J by 13 bases, with 21 bases between them. Germline V gene lookup returns CDR1 SGHRS and CDR2 YFSETQ. DNA for the CDR3: TGCGCCAGCAGCGCACAACAGGGATGGGGTGAGCAGTACTTC. It translates to CASSAQQGWGEQYF.

This clonotype appeared many times. V and J are TRBV7-9 and TRBJ2-3; TRBD2 might be the D (7 bases). V lost 1 base to trimming and J lost 10 bases, with 18 bases between them. CDR1 and CDR2 (germline): SEHNR, FQNEAQ (reference sequence). This CDR3 comprises 15 residues. The CDR3 sequence is CASSLVIGGGVSQYF. As DNA, the CDR3 is TGTGCCAGCAGCTTAGTAATAGGCGGGGGCGTTTCGCAGTATTTT. Full variable domain (rest looked up from reference TRBV7-9 and TRBJ2-3): DTGVSQNPRHKITKRGQNVTFRCDPISEHNRLYWYRQTLGQGPEFLTYFQNEAQLEKSRLLSDRFSAERPKGSFSTLEIQRTEQGDSAMYLCASSLVIGGGVSQYFGPGTRLTVL.

This clonotype came up many times. The chain recombines TRBV10-3 with TRBJ2-7, with a possible D match to TRBD2 (6 bases). CDR3 length: 13 amino acids. V was trimmed by 10 bases and J by 0 bases, leaving 13 bases between them. Germline V gives CDR1 ENHRY, CDR2 SYGVKD. The CDR3 is CATLGTDSYEQYF. In DNA, the CDR3 is TGTGCCACCCTGGGGACTGACTCCTACGAGCAGTACTTC.

Many counts were recorded for this clonotype. The chain uses TRBV7-2 and TRBJ2-5, with no clear D. V lost 1 base, J lost 7 bases, and 10 bases lay in between. The CDR3 consists of 13 residues. The germline V gene encodes CDR1 SGHTA and CDR2 FQGNSA. The DNA for the CDR3 is TGTGCCAGCAGCTTAGGGGATAGGGCGACCCAGTACTTC. Its translation: CASSLGDRATQYF.

The table lists this clonotype with many counts. The rearrangement links TRBV12-3 or TRBV12-4 to TRBJ2-5; no clear D gene. This CDR3 spans 14 amino acids. V was trimmed by 5 bases and J by 5 bases, leaving 15 bases between them. DNA of the CDR3: TGTGCCAGCAGTCCCCCCCCCCGAGATGAGACCCAGTACTTC. Amino acids: CASSPPPRDETQYF.

Concerning this clonotype: A read error may be the cause here, since a much bigger clone is one base away. The V and J genes are TRBV9 and TRBJ2-1; D might be TRBD2 (5 bases). Germline CDR1 is SGDLS and CDR2 is YYNGEE. This CDR3 region has 15 residues. V lost 0 bases to trimming and J lost 4 bases, with 11 bases between them. This CDR3 reads CASSVEASRYNEQFF. The CDR3 region has the DNA TGTGCCAGCAGCGTAGAGGCTAGCAGGTACAATGAGCAGTTCTTC.

At least ten counts were recorded for this clonotype. V usage is TRBV2 and J usage is TRBJ2-1, with D unclear. CDR1 SNHLY and CDR2 FYNNEI come from the germline V gene. The CDR3 has 15 amino acids. The ends were cut back, 6 bases at V and 2 bases at J, with 14 bases in the middle. This CDR3 reads CASSEPRNTYNEQFF. Written as DNA, the CDR3 is TGTGCCAGCAGCGAGCCACGGAATACCTACAATGAGCAGTTCTTC.

The V gene is TRBV7-3, the J gene TRBJ2-1; 10 nucleotides line up with TRBD2. The V gene's germline CDR1 is SGHTA and CDR2 FQGTGA. This CDR3 contains 14 residues. The V gene end was trimmed by 4 bases and the J gene end by 7 bases; junction bases not matched to a gene: 4. The CDR3 nucleotides are TGTGCCAGCAGCTCCGGGACTAGCGTGAATGAGCAGTTCTTC. It codes for CASSSGTSVNEQFF.

This clonotype was seen a few times. V usage is TRBV12-3 or TRBV12-4 and J usage is TRBJ2-4, with D unclear. CDR3 length: 16 residues. V was trimmed by 4 bases and J by 0 bases, leaving 13 bases between them. CDR3 in DNA: TGTGCCAGCAGTTCCCCCCCGCGCCTAGCCAAAAACATTCAGTACTTC. Protein: CASSSPPRLAKNIQYF.

This clonotype has more than one count but fewer than ten. The chain combines TRBV12-3 or TRBV12-4 with TRBJ2-1; 15 bases are a match to TRBD2. V shed 5 bases, J shed 2 bases, and the junction held 7 bases outside the gene matches. The CDR3 extends over 18 amino acids. The CDR3 region has the DNA TGTGCCAGCAGTACAAGGGGGACTAGCGGGAGGACCTACAATGAGCAGTTCTTC. Its translation: CASSTRGTSGRTYNEQFF.

This clonotype was detected a few times. The CDR3 DNA is TGTGCCAGCAGCTTTATAGGTACAGATACGCAGTATTTT. Translated: CASSFIGTDTQYF. V and J are TRBV5-4 and TRBJ2-3; D is unclear. CDR1 and CDR2 from the germline V gene are SGHNT and YYREEE (reference sequence). V was clipped by 2 bases and J by 3 bases, with 7 bases between them. The CDR3 is 13 amino acids.

This rearrangement joins TRBV10-1 to TRBJ1-1; D is ambiguous. The CDR3 covers 13 residues. V was cut by 3 bases and J by 6 bases, with 11 bases left in between. Germline loops: CDR1 WNHNN, CDR2 SYGVQD (reference sequence). The CDR3 loop is CASSDGPKAEAFF. The CDR3, as DNA: TGCGCCAGCAGTGATGGTCCGAAGGCTGAAGCTTTCTTT.

This clonotype was seen at least ten times. The chain has TRBV6-2 or TRBV6-3 and TRBJ2-1; D not certain. The CDR3 is 13 residues long. Germline CDR1 MNHEY, CDR2 SVGEGT. The germline V and J ends were trimmed by 4 bases and 10 bases, with 14 bases remaining between them. The CDR3 bases are TGTGCCAGCAGTTCCCCGTTACTATTGGAGCAGTTCTTC. Its translation: CASSSPLLLEQFF.

With respect to this clonotype: This probably arose from a read error, given a far larger clone one base away. V is TRBV11-2 and J is TRBJ2-7; 11 bases match TRBD2. The ends lost 3 bases at V and 5 bases at J; junction bases unmatched: 9. The CDR3 is 16 residues long. Germline V gene sequence: CDR1 SGHAT, CDR2 FQNNGV. CDR3: CASSFGRTSGPDEQYF. The DNA of the CDR3 is TGTGCCAGCAGCTTTGGGCGGACTAGCGGGCCTGACGAGCAGTACTTC.

The gene calls are TRBV2 and TRBJ2-7; D not resolved. The CDR3 is 13 amino acids. Germline V CDR1 and CDR2: SNHLY, FYNNEI. Trimming cost V 6 bases and J 3 bases, with 12 bases left between them. The DNA for the CDR3 is TGTGCCAGCAGCCGGGCCGCAGACTACGAGCAGTACTTC. Amino acids: CASSRAADYEQYF.

This clonotype was seen once. Being one base from a much bigger clone, this may be a read error. The chain has TRBV7-2 and TRBJ1-2; a possible D gene is TRBD1 (6 bases). The germline V gene has CDR1 SGHTA and CDR2 FQGNSA. CDR3 length: 15 residues. The CDR3 region has the DNA TGTGCCAGCAGCTGGACCGTAATGGGGGCCTATGGCCACACCTTC. This codes for CASSWTVMGAYGHTF.

This clonotype was counted ten times or more. As DNA, the CDR3 is TGTGCCTGGACAGGTGGGGCCTACGAGCAGTACTTC. Residues: CAWTGGAYEQYF. The V gene is TRBV30, the J gene TRBJ2-7, with D uncertain. The CDR3 has 12 residues. Trimming took 4 bases from V and 2 from J, leaving 9 bases between them. Per the germline V gene, CDR1 is GTSNPN and CDR2 is SVGIG (reference sequence).

This clonotype has a count of ten or more. This chain links TRBV12-3 or TRBV12-4 with TRBJ2-3; TRBD2 agrees at 15 bases. With 8 bases clipped from V and 3 bases from J, the junction kept 9 bases outside the gene matches. This CDR3 region has 17 residues. CDR3 residues: CASLLGLAGGPTDTQYF. For the CDR3, the DNA is TGTGCCAGCTTGTTAGGACTAGCGGGGGGGCCGACAGATACGCAGTATTTT.